These T cell receptor beta chains were read from a single sample in a study of T-cell reconstitution after alpha-beta-depleted transplantation in children. MiXCR, run by TCRdb on the PCR reads, gives a single entry per CDR3 protein. The table shows 60,000 to 80,000 distinct CDR3 sequences, with 5.5% to 7.5% occurring only once. The specimen was PBMCs from the stem cell graft donor, collected from the stem cell graft. Every receptor here comes from a human donor who donated a stem cell graft to a child with acute lymphoblastic leukemia. Each CDR3 is given without its conserved first and last residue.

TRBJ2-4,TRBV6-1,ASSELTPNIQY
TRBJ2-2,TRBV18,ASSLGADRTGELF
TRBJ1-1,TRBV27,ASSWDRATEAF
TRBJ1-5,TRBV20-1,SGRQGAAQPQH
TRBJ2-7,TRBV15,ATSRPSGPTPYEQY
TRBJ2-1,TRBV27,ASSKGEGHNEQF
TRBJ2-1,TRBV29-1,SGERGSSYNEQF
TRBJ1-1,TRBV6-4,ASSKTGEDTEAF
TRBJ1-6,TRBV9,ASSPQGNRYNSPLH
TRBJ2-4,TRBV5-6,ASSLGRLAKNIQY
TRBJ2-1,TRBV5-4,ASSLAKGGLINEQF
TRBJ2-1,TRBV12-3/TRBV12-4,ASRLGQDYNEQF
TRBJ2-5,TRBV7-8,ASSLVGGKKTQY
TRBJ1-6,TRBV20-1,SARGPSIPDASLH
TRBJ1-1,TRBV6-5,ASSSTTSGYGPEAF